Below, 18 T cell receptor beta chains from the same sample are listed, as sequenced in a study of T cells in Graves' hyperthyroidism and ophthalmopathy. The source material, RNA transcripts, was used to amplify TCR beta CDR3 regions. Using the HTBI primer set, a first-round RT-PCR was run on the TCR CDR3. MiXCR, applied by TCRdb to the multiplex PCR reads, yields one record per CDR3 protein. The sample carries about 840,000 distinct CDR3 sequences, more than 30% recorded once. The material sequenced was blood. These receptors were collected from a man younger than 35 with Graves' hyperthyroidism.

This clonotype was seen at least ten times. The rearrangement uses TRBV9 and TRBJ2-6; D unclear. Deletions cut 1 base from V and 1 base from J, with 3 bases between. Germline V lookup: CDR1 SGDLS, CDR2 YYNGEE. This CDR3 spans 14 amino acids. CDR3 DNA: TGTGCCAGCAGCGTATCATCTGGGGCCAACGTCCTGACTTTC. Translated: CASSVSSGANVLTF.

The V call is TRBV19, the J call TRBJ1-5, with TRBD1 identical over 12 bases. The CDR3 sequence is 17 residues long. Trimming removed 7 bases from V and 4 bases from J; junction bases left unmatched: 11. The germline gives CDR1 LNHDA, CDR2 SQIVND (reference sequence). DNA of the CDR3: TGTGCCAGTACCGAGGGACAGGGGGCGAGAATAAATCAGCCCCAGCATTTT. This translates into CASTEGQGARINQPQHF.

CDR3 loop: CASRTAQYTGELFF. CDR3 nucleotide sequence: TGTGCCAGCCGGACAGCCCAATACACCGGGGAGCTGTTTTTT. The chain uses TRBV7-8 and TRBJ2-2, with D tentatively TRBD1 (6 bases). CDR1 is SGHVS and CDR2 is FQNEAQ in the germline V gene. V was cut by 8 bases and J by 3 bases, with 13 bases left in between. The length of the CDR3 is 14 residues.

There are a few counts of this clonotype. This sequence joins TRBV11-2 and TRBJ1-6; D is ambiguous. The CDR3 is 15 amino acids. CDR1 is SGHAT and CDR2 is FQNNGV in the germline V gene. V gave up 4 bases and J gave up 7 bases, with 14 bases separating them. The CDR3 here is CASSSSRNGNSPLHF. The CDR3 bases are TGTGCCAGCAGCTCTTCGAGGAATGGGAATTCACCCCTCCACTTT.

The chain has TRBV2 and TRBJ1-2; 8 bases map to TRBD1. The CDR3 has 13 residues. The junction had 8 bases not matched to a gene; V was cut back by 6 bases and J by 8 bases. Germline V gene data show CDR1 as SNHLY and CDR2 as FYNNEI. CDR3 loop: CASSGQGVEGYTF. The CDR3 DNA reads TGTGCCAGCAGCGGACAGGGCGTGGAAGGCTACACCTTC.

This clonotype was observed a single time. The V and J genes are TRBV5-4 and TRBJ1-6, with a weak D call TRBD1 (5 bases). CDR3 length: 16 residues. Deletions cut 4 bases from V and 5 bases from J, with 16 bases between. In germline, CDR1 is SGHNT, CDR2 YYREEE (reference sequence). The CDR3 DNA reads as TGTGCCAGCAGCGGGGCTGCAGGGCCCGATAATTCACCCCTCCACTTT. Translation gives CASSGAAGPDNSPLHF.

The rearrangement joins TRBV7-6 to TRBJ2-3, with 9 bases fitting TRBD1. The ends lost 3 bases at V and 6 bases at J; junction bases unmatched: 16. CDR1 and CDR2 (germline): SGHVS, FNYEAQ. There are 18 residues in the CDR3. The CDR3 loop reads CASSFLPPPGQGSDTQYF. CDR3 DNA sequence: TGTGCCAGCAGCTTCCTTCCTCCCCCGGGACAGGGATCGGATACGCAGTATTTT.

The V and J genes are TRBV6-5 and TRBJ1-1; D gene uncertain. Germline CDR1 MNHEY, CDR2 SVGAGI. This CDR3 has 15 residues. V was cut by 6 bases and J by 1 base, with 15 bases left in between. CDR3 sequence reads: CASSMAGPPNTEAFF. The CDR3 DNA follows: TGTGCCAGCAGCATGGCAGGACCACCGAACACTGAAGCTTTCTTT.

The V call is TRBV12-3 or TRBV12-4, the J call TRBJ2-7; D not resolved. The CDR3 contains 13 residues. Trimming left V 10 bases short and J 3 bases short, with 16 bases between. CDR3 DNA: TGTGCCACCCGACGCATCGGAAACTACGAGCAGTACTTC. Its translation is CATRRIGNYEQYF.

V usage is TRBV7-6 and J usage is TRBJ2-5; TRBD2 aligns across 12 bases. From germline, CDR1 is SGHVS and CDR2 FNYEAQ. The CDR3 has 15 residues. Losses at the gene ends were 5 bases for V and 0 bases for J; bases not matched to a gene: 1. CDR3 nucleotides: TGTGCCAGCAGCGGGACTAGCGGGTACCAAGAGACCCAGTACTTC. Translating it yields CASSGTSGYQETQYF.

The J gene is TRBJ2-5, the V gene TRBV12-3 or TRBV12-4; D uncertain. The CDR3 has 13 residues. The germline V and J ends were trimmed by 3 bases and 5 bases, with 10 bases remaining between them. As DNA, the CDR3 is TGTGCCAGCAGTTTCGACCTCGGGGAGACCCAGTACTTC. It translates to CASSFDLGETQYF.

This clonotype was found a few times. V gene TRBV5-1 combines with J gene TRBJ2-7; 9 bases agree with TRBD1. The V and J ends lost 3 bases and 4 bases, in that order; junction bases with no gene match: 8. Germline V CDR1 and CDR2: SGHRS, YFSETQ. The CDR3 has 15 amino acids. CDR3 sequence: CASSSLDRGGYEQYF. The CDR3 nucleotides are TGCGCCAGCAGCTCACTGGACAGGGGCGGTTACGAGCAGTACTTC. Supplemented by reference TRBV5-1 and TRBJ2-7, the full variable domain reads KAGVTQTPRYLIKTRGQQVTLSCSPISGHRSVSWYQQTPGQGLQFLFEYFSETQRNKGNFPGRFSGRQFSNSRSEMNVSTLELGDSALYLCASSSLDRGGYEQYFGPGTRLTVT.

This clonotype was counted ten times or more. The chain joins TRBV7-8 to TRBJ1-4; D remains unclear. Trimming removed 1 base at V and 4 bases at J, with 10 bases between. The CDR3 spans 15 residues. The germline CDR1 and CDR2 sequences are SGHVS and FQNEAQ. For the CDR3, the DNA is TGTGCCAGCAGCTTAGACAGCACGTTTAATGAAAAACTGTTTTTT. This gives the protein CASSLDSTFNEKLFF.

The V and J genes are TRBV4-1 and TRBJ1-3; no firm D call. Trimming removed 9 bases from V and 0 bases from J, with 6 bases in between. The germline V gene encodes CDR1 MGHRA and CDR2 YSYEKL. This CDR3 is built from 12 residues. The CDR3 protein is CARRNSGNTIYF. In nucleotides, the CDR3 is TGCGCCAGAAGAAACTCTGGAAACACCATATATTTT.

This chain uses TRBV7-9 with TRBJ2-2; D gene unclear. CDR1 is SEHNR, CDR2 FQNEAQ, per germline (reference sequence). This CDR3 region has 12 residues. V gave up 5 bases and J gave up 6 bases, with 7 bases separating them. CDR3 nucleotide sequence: TGTGCCAGCAGCCAAAACCCCGGGGAGCTGTTTTTT. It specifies CASSQNPGELFF. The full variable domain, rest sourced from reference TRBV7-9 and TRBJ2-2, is DTGVSQNPRHKITKRGQNVTFRCDPISEHNRLYWYRQTLGQGPEFLTYFQNEAQLEKSRLLSDRFSAERPKGSFSTLEIQRTEQGDSAMYLCASSQNPGELFFGEGSRLTVL.

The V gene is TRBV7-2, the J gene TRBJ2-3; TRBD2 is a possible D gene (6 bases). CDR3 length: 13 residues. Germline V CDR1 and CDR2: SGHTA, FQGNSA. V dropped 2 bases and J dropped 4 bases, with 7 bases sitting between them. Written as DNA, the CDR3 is TGTGCCAGCAGCTTATGGGGGGCAGATACGCAGTATTTT. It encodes CASSLWGADTQYF.

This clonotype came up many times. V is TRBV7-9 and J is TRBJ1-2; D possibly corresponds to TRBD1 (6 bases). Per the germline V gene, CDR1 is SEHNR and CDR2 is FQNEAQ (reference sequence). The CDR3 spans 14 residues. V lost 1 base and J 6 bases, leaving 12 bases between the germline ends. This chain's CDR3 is CASSLDAGVHGYTF. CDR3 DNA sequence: TGTGCCAGCAGCTTAGATGCAGGGGTGCATGGCTACACCTTC.

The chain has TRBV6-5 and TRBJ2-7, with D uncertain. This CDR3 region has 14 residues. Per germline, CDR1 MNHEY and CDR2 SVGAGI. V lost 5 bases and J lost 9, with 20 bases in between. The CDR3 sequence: CASSEFSDGVGQYF. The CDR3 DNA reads TGTGCCAGCAGTGAGTTCAGTGATGGTGTTGGGCAGTACTTC.